This T cell receptor (beta chain) comes out of a study of T-cell reconstitution after alpha-beta-depleted transplantation in children. Preparation of the TCRbeta library was carried out with unique molecular identifiers. MiXCR, run by TCRdb on the PCR reads, gives a single entry per CDR3 protein. The sample holds hundreds of thousands of distinct CDR3 sequences, under 15% seen once. Study-wide points: About two months after transplant, alpha-beta T cells reportedly came from several hundred expanded graft clones. A year had passed since transplant, and T-cell counts and diversity by then came mostly from newly produced T cells.

The CDR3 runs 13 residues. Deletions cut 5 bases from V and 3 bases from J, with 14 bases between. From germline, CDR1 is SQVTM and CDR2 ANQGSEA. Notes on this clonotype: Antigen: not known.

The material sequenced was PBMCs, taken before TCRalphabeta/CD19-depleted stem cell transplant. The chain combines TRBV29-1 with TRBJ2-7; D is undetermined. The receptor was derived from a girl aged 2 to 9 with congenital amegakaryocytic thrombocytopenia, due to receive a stem cell transplant. The CDR3 here is CSVIQSENYEQYF. CDR3 nucleotide sequence: TGCAGCGTTATACAATCCGAAAACTACGAGCAGTACTTC.